Below are 4 T cell receptor beta chains sequenced from a single sample in a study of patients and donors after allogeneic stem cell transplantation. TCRdb passed the RT-PCR reads through MiXCR, listing each CDR3 protein once. The sample includes about a million distinct CDR3 sequences, more than 15% of them seen just once. The sequencing input was blood, either unsorted or a sorted T cell fraction (not recorded which). These receptors were obtained from a human donor who was either an allogeneic HSCT recipient or a stem cell or donor lymphocyte infusion donor (not recorded which). It is not recorded whose cells these are; they may come from a transplant donor.

A word on this clonotype: The junction shows a germline mismatch at one end, possibly a read error. This chain uses TRBV12-3 or TRBV12-4 with TRBJ2-7; 8 positions agree with TRBD1. CDR3 length: 14 residues. Here the CDR3 DNA reads TGTGCCAGCAGTTTTGGGACAGGCAGGGTGGAGTTAGACTTC. The encoded protein is CASSFGTGRVELDF.

This clonotype has a handful of counts. This sequence joins TRBV11-3 and TRBJ1-1; D is uncertain. The CDR3 contains 15 residues. The ends were cut back, 5 bases at V and 5 bases at J, with 18 bases in the middle. From germline, CDR1 is SGHNT and CDR2 YENEEA. The DNA for the CDR3 is TGTGCCAGCAGCCCTTCCTGGTCGCCGGTGACTGAAGCTTTCTTT. Protein product: CASSPSWSPVTEAFF.

A few counts support this clonotype. This chain joins TRBV6-5 and TRBJ2-7, with TRBD1 matching over 7 bases. Looked up from germline, CDR1 is MNHEY and CDR2 is SVGAGI. Trimming cost V 3 bases and J 4 bases; bases outside gene matches: 9. This CDR3 has 15 amino acids. The CDR3 coding sequence is TGTGCCAGCAGTTATAACAGGGGTGACTTTTACGAGCAGTACTTC. This sequence encodes CASSYNRGDFYEQYF.

The rearrangement links TRBV9 to TRBJ2-5, with D hard to call. Germline loops: CDR1 SGDLS, CDR2 YYNGEE. The CDR3 covers 13 residues. V lost 4 bases and J 5 bases, leaving 12 bases between the germline ends. The CDR3 region has the DNA TGTGCCAGCAGCTTAGGGTGGATGGAGACCCAGTACTTC. Protein product: CASSLGWMETQYF.